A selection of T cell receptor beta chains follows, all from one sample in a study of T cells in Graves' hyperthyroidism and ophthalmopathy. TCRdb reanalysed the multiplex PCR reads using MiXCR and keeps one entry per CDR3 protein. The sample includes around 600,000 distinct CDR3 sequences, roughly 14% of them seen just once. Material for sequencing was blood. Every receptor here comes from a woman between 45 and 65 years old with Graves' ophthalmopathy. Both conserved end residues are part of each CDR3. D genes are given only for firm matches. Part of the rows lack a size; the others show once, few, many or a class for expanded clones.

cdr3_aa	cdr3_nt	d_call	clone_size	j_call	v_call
CASSLSSGYGYTF	TGTGCCAGCAGCTTAAGTTCAGGCTACGGCTACACCTTC	-	many	TRBJ1-2	TRBV7-3
CASSRTGTHSYEQYF	TGTGCCAGCAGTCGGACAGGGACCCACTCCTACGAGCAGTACTTC	TRBD1	few	TRBJ2-7	TRBV6-1
CASSLRGLAFGELFF	TGTGCCAGCAGTTTACGAGGACTAGCGTTCGGGGAGCTGTTTTTT	TRBD2	many	TRBJ2-2	TRBV27
CASSIRVLYEQYF	TGTGCCAGTAGTATCCGGGTCCTCTACGAGCAGTACTTC	-	-	TRBJ2-7	TRBV19
CASSLTGGMNTEAFF	TGTGCCAGCAGCTTAACAGGGGGAATGAACACTGAAGCTTTCTTT	TRBD1	many	TRBJ1-1	TRBV11-2
CASSLSGLTPYEQYF	TGTGCCAGCAGCTTAAGTGGCCTTACACCCTACGAGCAGTACTTC	-	many	TRBJ2-7	TRBV7-6
CASSDIGRERNGTEAFF	TGCGCCAGCAGTGATATTGGCAGGGAGAGGAATGGGACTGAAGCTTTCTTT	-	many	TRBJ1-1	TRBV5-1
CASSTTSPYEQYF	TGTGCCAGCAGCACAACAAGTCCGTACGAGCAGTACTTC	-	many	TRBJ2-7	TRBV28
CATSDPTGRNTGELFF	TGTGCCACCAGTGATCCTACAGGGAGGAACACCGGGGAGCTGTTTTTT	-	many	TRBJ2-2	TRBV24-1
CASSLRTGLRVEQYF	TGTGCCAGCAGCCTTAGGACAGGCCTTCGGGTCGAGCAGTACTTC	TRBD1	few	TRBJ2-7	TRBV14
CASSQTLAGGELFF	TGTGCCAGCAGTCAAACACTAGCGGGAGGGGAGCTGTTTTTT	TRBD2	-	TRBJ2-2	TRBV27
CASSVVVNTEAFF	TGTGCCAGCAGCGTAGTTGTTAACACTGAAGCTTTCTTT	-	-	TRBJ1-1	TRBV9
CASSEGREETQYF	TGTGCCAGCAGCGAGGGACGAGAAGAGACCCAGTACTTC	-	-	TRBJ2-5	TRBV28
CASSLTQYQETQYF	TGCGCCAGCAGCTTAACACAGTACCAAGAGACCCAGTACTTC	-	-	TRBJ2-5	TRBV5-1
CASGDTAGNSPLHF	TGTGCCAGCGGTGACACAGCTGGAAATTCACCCCTCCACTTT	-	-	TRBJ1-6	TRBV6-4
CASSLEGITDTQYF	TGCGCCAGCAGCTTGGAGGGTATCACAGATACGCAGTATTTT	-	many	TRBJ2-3	TRBV27
CASRGQISSGNTIYF	TGTGCCAGCAGGGGCCAGATCAGCTCTGGAAACACCATATATTTT	-	-	TRBJ1-3	TRBV6-2/TRBV6-3
CSAPSGNYGYTF	TGCAGTGCTCCCTCCGGGAACTATGGCTACACCTTC	-	many	TRBJ1-2	TRBV20-1
CSATTTGTGGIGQFF	TGCAGTGCTACAACAACCGGGACAGGGGGGATTGGGCAGTTCTTC	TRBD1	few	TRBJ2-1	TRBV20-1
CSARVQGSYNEQFF	TGCAGTGCTAGAGTTCAAGGCTCCTACAATGAGCAGTTCTTC	-	many	TRBJ2-1	TRBV20-1
CASSLTGGESYTF	TGTGCCAGCAGTCTCACAGGGGGCGAAAGCTACACCTTC	TRBD1	few	TRBJ1-2	TRBV12-3/TRBV12-4
CASSLIMTDTQYF	TGTGCCAGCAGTTTAATAATGACAGATACGCAGTATTTT	-	-	TRBJ2-3	TRBV28
CASSVAGGPNEQFF	TGTGCCAGCAGCGTAGCGGGAGGGCCCAATGAGCAGTTCTTC	TRBD2	few	TRBJ2-1	TRBV9
CASSLVLGTGGGDEQFF	TGCGCCAGCAGCTTGGTTCTTGGGACAGGGGGAGGCGATGAGCAGTTCTTC	TRBD1	many	TRBJ2-1	TRBV5-1
CATSVRVGSYNEQFF	TGTGCCACCAGTGTAAGGGTGGGCTCCTACAATGAGCAGTTCTTC	-	-	TRBJ2-1	TRBV24-1
CSAIEWGGLSGNTIYF	TGCAGTGCCATAGAATGGGGGGGGCTCTCTGGAAACACCATATATTTT	-	few	TRBJ1-3	TRBV20-1
CASSLAGISYEQYF	TGTGCCAGCAGTTTAGCGGGAATCTCCTACGAGCAGTACTTC	-	many	TRBJ2-7	TRBV28
CASRHDGRNTEAFF	TGTGCCAGTAGACATGACGGACGAAACACTGAAGCTTTCTTT	-	-	TRBJ1-1	TRBV19
CSAPPPGVAKNIQYF	TGCAGTGCCCCCCCCCCCGGGGTAGCCAAAAACATTCAGTACTTC	-	many	TRBJ2-4	TRBV20-1
CASSPRTALLGYTF	TGTGCCAGCAGCCCACGGACAGCCCTTCTTGGCTACACCTTC	-	many	TRBJ1-2	TRBV5-6
CASSLRTGRSTDTQYF	TGTGCCAGCAGCTTACGGACAGGCCGAAGCACAGATACGCAGTATTTT	TRBD1	many	TRBJ2-3	TRBV7-2
CSASRDAGYTF	TGCAGTGCTAGCCGGGACGCTGGCTACACCTTC	-	-	TRBJ1-2	TRBV20-1
CASGWDTDTQYF	TGTGCCAGCGGGTGGGACACAGATACGCAGTATTTT	-	-	TRBJ2-3	TRBV12-3/TRBV12-4
CASSPPRQSHEQYF	TGTGCCAGCAGTCCCCCAAGACAATCGCACGAGCAGTACTTC	-	few	TRBJ2-7	TRBV6-1
CASSQDLRSYEQYF	TGTGCCAGCAGCCAAGATCTGCGTTCCTACGAGCAGTACTTC	-	many	TRBJ2-7	TRBV3-1
CASGPGLTRQFF	TGTGCCAGTGGGCCGGGCCTGACGCGTCAGTTCTTC	-	-	TRBJ2-1	TRBV6-2/TRBV6-3
CASSLDRGPQPQHF	TGTGCCAGCAGCTTGGACAGGGGGCCTCAGCCCCAGCATTTT	TRBD1	-	TRBJ1-5	TRBV7-9
CASRNDGYNEQFF	TGTGCCAGCAGAAACGACGGATACAATGAGCAGTTCTTC	-	-	TRBJ2-1	TRBV6-2/TRBV6-3
CASSLVPAGTSYEQYF	TGTGCCAGCAGCTTAGTTCCAGCAGGTACCTCCTACGAGCAGTACTTC	-	many	TRBJ2-7	TRBV7-8
CSVEGTGSERGTYNEQFF	TGCAGCGTCGAAGGGACAGGGTCGGAGCGGGGTACCTACAATGAGCAGTTCTTC	TRBD1	many	TRBJ2-1	TRBV29-1
CASSQVHSSYEQYF	TGTGCCAGCAGCCAAGTTCATAGCTCCTACGAGCAGTACTTC	-	many	TRBJ2-7	TRBV14
CASSLAGLAGGEQFF	TGTGCTAGCAGCTTAGCGGGACTAGCGGGAGGCGAGCAGTTCTTC	TRBD2	many	TRBJ2-1	TRBV7-7
CASSPTEGTLEAFF	TGTGCCAGCAGCCCGACAGAGGGGACCCTTGAAGCTTTCTTT	-	many	TRBJ1-1	TRBV6-2/TRBV6-3
CASSIRGYNEQFF	TGTGCCAGTAGTATCAGGGGATACAATGAGCAGTTCTTC	-	many	TRBJ2-1	TRBV19
CASSLSPGLAYGDTQYF	TGTGCCAGCAGTTTATCGCCTGGGCTAGCATACGGTGATACGCAGTATTTT	-	-	TRBJ2-3	TRBV27
CASSLVAREVETQYF	TGTGCCAGCAGCTTAGTTGCGAGGGAGGTAGAGACCCAGTACTTC	-	many	TRBJ2-5	TRBV7-8
CSVESPTGTSYEQYF	TGCAGCGTTGAATCCCCGACAGGTACCTCCTACGAGCAGTACTTC	-	-	TRBJ2-7	TRBV29-1
CASSARGIEAFF	TGTGCCAGCAGCGCTCGGGGAATTGAAGCTTTCTTT	-	few	TRBJ1-1	TRBV3-1
CASSSGTASATDTQYF	TGTGCCAGCAGTTCAGGGACGGCTAGCGCCACAGATACGCAGTATTTT	-	few	TRBJ2-3	TRBV6-1
CASRPSGGTYNEQFF	TGCGCCAGCAGACCTAGCGGGGGGACCTACAATGAGCAGTTCTTC	TRBD2	few	TRBJ2-1	TRBV4-1
CASSYRQRGPYEQYF	TGTGCCAGCAGCTACCGGCAGCGGGGGCCCTACGAGCAGTACTTC	TRBD2	many	TRBJ2-7	TRBV6-2/TRBV6-3
CASERETSTYNEQFF	TGTGCCAGCGAGCGGGAGACCAGCACCTACAATGAGCAGTTCTTC	TRBD2	many	TRBJ2-1	TRBV28
CASSSYRGAGELFF	TGTGCCAGCAGCTCATACAGGGGAGCGGGGGAGCTGTTTTTT	TRBD1	-	TRBJ2-2	TRBV7-3
CSASSRRDTDTQYF	TGCAGTGCTAGTTCTCGGCGGGACACAGATACGCAGTATTTT	-	many	TRBJ2-3	TRBV20-1
CSARGTVSYEQYF	TGCAGTGCTAGAGGGACAGTCTCCTACGAGCAGTACTTC	-	many	TRBJ2-7	TRBV20-1
CASSPPSGSRDTQYF	TGTGCCAGCTCACCACCTAGCGGGAGCCGAGATACGCAGTATTTT	TRBD2	medium-sized	TRBJ2-3	TRBV18
CASTPTSGSPHEQYF	TGTGCCAGCACCCCGACTAGCGGGAGTCCACACGAGCAGTACTTC	TRBD2	many	TRBJ2-7	TRBV12-3/TRBV12-4
CASSLVRGNEQFF	TGTGCCAGCAGCTTAGTTCGAGGGAATGAGCAGTTCTTC	-	many	TRBJ2-1	TRBV7-3